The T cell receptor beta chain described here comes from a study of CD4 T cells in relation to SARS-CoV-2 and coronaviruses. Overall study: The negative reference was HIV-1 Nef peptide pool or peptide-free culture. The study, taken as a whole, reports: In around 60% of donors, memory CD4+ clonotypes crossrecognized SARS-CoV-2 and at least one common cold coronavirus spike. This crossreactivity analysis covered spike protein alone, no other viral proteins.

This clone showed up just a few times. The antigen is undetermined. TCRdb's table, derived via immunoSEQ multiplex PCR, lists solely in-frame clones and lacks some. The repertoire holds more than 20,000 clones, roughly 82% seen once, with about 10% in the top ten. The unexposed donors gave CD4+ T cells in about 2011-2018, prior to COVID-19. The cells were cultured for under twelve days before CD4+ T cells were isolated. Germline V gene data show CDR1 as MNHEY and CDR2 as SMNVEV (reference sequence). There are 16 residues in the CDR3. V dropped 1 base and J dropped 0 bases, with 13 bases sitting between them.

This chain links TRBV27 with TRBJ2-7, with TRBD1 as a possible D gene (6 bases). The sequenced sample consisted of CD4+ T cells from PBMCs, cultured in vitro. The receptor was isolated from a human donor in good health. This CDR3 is CASSLLRTGTSYEQYF. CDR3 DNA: TGTGCCAGCAGTTTATTACGTACAGGGACCTCCTACGAGCAGTACTTC.